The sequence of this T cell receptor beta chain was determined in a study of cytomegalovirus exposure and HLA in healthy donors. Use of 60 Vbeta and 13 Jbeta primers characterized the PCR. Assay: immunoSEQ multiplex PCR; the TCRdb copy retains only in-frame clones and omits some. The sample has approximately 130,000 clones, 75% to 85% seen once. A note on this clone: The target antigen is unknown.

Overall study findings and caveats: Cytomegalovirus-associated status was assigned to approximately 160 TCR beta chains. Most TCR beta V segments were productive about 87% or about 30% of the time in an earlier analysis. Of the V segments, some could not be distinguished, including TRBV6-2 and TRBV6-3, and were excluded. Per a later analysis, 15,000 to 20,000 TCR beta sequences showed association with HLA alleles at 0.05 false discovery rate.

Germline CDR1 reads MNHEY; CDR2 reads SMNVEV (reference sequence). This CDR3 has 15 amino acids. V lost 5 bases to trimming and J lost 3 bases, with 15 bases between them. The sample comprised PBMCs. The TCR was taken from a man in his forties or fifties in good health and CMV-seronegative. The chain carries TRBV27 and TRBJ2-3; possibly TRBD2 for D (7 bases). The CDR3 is CASSGTGRGTDTQYF. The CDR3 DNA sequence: TGTGCCAGCAGTGGAACAGGGAGGGGAACAGATACGCAGTATTTT.